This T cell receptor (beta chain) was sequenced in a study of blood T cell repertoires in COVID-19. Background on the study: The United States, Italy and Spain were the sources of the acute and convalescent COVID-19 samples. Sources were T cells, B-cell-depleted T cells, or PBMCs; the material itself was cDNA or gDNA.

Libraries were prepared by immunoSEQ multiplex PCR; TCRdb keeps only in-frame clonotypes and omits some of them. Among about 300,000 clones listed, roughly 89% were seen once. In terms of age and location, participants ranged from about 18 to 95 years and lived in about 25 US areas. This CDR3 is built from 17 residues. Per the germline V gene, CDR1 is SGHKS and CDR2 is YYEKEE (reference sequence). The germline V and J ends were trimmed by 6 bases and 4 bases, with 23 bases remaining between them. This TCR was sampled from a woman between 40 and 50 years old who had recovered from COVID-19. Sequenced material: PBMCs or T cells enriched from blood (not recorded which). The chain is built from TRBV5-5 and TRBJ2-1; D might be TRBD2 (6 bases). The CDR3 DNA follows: TGTGCCAGCACCCCTTGGAGGGGTGGCCCCGCTTACAATGAGCAGTTCTTC. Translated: CASTPWRGGPAYNEQFF.